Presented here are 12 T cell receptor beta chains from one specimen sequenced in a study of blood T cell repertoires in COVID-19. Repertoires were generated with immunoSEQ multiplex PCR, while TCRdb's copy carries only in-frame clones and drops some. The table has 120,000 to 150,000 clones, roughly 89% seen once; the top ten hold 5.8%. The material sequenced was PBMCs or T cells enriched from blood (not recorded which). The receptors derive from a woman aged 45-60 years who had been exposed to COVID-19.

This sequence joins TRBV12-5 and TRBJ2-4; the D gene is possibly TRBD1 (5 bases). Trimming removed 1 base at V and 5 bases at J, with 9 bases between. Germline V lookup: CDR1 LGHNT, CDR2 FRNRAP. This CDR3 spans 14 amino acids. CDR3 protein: CASGLGTTENIQYF. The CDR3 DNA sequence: TGTGCTAGTGGTTTGGGGACAACCGAAAACATTCAGTACTTC.

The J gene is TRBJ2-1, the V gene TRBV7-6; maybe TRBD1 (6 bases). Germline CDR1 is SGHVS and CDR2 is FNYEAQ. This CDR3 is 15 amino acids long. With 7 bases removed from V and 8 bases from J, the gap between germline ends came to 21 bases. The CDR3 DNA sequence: TGTGCCAGCACCCCCTTCGAGATGTCAGGGGATGAGCAGTTCTTC. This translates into CASTPFEMSGDEQFF.

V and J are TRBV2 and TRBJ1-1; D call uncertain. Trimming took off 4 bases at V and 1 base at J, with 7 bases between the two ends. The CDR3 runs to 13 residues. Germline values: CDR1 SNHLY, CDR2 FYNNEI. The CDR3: CASSAEGNTEAFF. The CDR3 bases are TGTGCCAGCAGTGCGGAGGGGAACACTGAAGCTTTCTTT.

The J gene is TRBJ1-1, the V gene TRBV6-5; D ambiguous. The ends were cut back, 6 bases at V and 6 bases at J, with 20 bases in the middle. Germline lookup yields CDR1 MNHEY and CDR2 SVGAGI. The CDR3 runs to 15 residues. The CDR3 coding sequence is TGTGCCAGCAGCTCTCTTACCTCAGGAGGCGCTGAAGCTTTCTTT. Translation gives CASSSLTSGGAEAFF.

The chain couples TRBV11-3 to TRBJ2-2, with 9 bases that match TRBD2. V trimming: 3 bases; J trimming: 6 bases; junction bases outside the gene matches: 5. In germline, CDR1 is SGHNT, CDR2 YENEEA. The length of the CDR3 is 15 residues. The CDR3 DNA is TGTGCCAGCAGCTTCGGCGGGGGGGTCGCCGGGGAGCTGTTTTTT. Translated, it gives CASSFGGGVAGELFF. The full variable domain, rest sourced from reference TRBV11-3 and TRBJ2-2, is EAGVVQSPRYKIIEKKQPVAFWCNPISGHNTLYWYLQNLGQGPELLIRYENEEAVDDSQLPKDRFSAERLKGVDSTLKIQPAELGDSAVYLCASSFGGGVAGELFFGEGSRLTVL.

The CDR3 reads CASSRTGVGKLFF. CDR3 coding DNA: TGTGCCAGCAGTAGGACAGGAGTCGGAAAACTGTTTTTT. The rearrangement joins TRBV12-3 or TRBV12-4 to TRBJ1-4, with 7 nucleotides matching TRBD1. CDR3 length equals 13 residues. J gave up 10 bases and V 5 bases, and 7 bases lay outside the gene matches.

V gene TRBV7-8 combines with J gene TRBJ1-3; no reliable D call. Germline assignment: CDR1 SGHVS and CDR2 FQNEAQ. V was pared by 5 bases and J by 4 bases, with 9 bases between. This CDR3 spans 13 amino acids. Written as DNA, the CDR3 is TGTGCCAGCAGCCCGGTATTAGGAAACACCATATATTTT. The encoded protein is CASSPVLGNTIYF.

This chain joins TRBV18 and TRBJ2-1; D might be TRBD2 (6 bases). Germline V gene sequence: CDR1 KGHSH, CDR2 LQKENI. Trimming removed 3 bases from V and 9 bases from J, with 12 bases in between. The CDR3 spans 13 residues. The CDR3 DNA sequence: TGTGCCAGCTCACCCATGGTGCGGGGTGAGCAGTTCTTC. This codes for CASSPMVRGEQFF.

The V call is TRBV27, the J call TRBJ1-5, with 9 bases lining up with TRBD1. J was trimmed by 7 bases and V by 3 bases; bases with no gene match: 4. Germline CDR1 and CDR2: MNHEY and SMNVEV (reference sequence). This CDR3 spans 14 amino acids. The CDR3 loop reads CASSFYRGLQPQHF. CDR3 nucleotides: TGTGCCAGCAGTTTTTACAGGGGGCTCCAGCCCCAGCATTTT.

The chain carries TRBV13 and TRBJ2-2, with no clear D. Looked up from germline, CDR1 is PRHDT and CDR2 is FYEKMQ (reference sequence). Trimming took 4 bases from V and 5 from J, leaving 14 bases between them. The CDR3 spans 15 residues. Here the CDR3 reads CASSWVGDATGELFF. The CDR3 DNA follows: TGTGCCAGCAGCTGGGTCGGAGACGCGACCGGGGAGCTGTTTTTT.

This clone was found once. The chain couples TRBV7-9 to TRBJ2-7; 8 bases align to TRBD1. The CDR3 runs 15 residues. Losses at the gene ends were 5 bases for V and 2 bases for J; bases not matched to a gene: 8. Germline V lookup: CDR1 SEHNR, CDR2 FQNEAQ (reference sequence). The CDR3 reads CASSGQGGEAYEQYF. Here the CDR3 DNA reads TGTGCCAGCAGCGGACAGGGTGGGGAGGCCTACGAGCAGTACTTC.

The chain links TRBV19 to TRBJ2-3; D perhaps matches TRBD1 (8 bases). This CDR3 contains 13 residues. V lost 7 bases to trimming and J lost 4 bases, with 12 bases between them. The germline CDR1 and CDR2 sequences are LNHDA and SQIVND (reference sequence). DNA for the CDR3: TGTGCCAGTACTACAGGGGGGGCAGATACGCAGTATTTT. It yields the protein CASTTGGADTQYF.